A selection of T cell receptor beta chains follows, all from one sample in a study of T cells in Graves' hyperthyroidism and ophthalmopathy. TCRdb recomputed calls from the multiplex PCR reads with MiXCR, one row per CDR3 protein. The table lists 200,000 to 250,000 distinct CDR3 sequences, approximately 23% of them singletons. The specimen was blood. The receptor set was obtained from a middle-aged woman with Graves' ophthalmopathy. Both conserved end residues are part of each CDR3. The D gene is left open where the match is weak. The size entry is marked missing in some rows and otherwise reads once, few, many or a size class.

TRBV2	many	-	TRBJ1-5	CASSDEGLSNQPQHF	TGTGCCAGCAGTGATGAGGGTTTGAGCAATCAGCCCCAGCATTTT
TRBV6-9	many	-	TRBJ2-4	CASSLGNLAKNIQYF	TGTGCCAGCAGCCTCGGTAATCTAGCCAAAAACATTCAGTACTTC
TRBV10-3	few	-	TRBJ2-7	CATVRGPSDGYEQYF	TGTGCCACCGTCAGGGGCCCTAGCGATGGATACGAGCAGTACTTC
TRBV4-1	many	TRBD2	TRBJ2-2	CASSPHWASGRSGELFF	TGCGCCAGCAGCCCTCACTGGGCTAGCGGGAGATCCGGGGAGCTGTTTTTT
TRBV6-1	many	TRBD2	TRBJ2-7	CASSEGLAGVYEQYF	TGTGCCAGCAGTGAAGGCCTAGCGGGAGTATACGAGCAGTACTTC
TRBV2	-	TRBD1	TRBJ1-1	CASSRQGGRYTEAFF	TGTGCCAGCAGTCGGCAAGGGGGCAGATACACTGAAGCTTTCTTT
TRBV30	many	-	TRBJ2-7	CAWSVASAGDSYEQYF	TGTGCCTGGAGTGTCGCTTCGGCAGGGGACTCCTACGAGCAGTACTTC
TRBV6-2/TRBV6-3	-	TRBD2	TRBJ2-7	CASSYFLAGYEQYF	TGTGCCAGCAGTTACTTTCTAGCGGGCTACGAGCAGTACTTC
TRBV7-3	many	-	TRBJ1-6	CASQTGDSPLHF	TGTGCCAGCCAAACAGGCGACTCACCCCTCCACTTT
TRBV6-2/TRBV6-3	-	-	TRBJ1-1	CASSWAKNTEAFF	TGTGCCAGCAGTTGGGCCAAGAACACTGAAGCTTTCTTT
TRBV5-1	many	TRBD1	TRBJ2-5	CASSFRGTAQETQYF	TGCGCCAGCAGCTTTAGAGGGACAGCGCAAGAGACCCAGTACTTC
TRBV12-3/TRBV12-4	many	-	TRBJ2-5	CASSPLSYYQETQYF	TGTGCCAGCAGTCCCCTTAGCTATTACCAAGAGACCCAGTACTTC
TRBV27	many	-	TRBJ1-2	CASSRVPITYGYTF	TGTGCCAGCAGTCGGGTCCCCATAACCTATGGCTACACCTTC
TRBV20-1	many	TRBD1	TRBJ1-5	CSSGGKGNQPQHF	TGCAGTTCAGGGGGCAAGGGCAATCAGCCCCAGCATTTT
TRBV19	few	TRBD1	TRBJ1-5	CASRRPQGPSNQPQHF	TGTGCCAGTAGACGCCCACAGGGGCCTAGCAATCAGCCCCAGCATTTT
TRBV14	many	-	TRBJ1-1	CASSLGGITEAFF	TGTGCCAGCAGCCTCGGGGGAATCACTGAAGCTTTCTTT
TRBV28	many	-	TRBJ2-2	CASKAAGNTGELFF	TGTGCCAGCAAGGCCGCGGGGAACACCGGGGAGCTGTTTTTT
TRBV4-1	-	-	TRBJ1-2	CASSQDDSNYGYTF	TGCGCCAGCAGCCAAGATGACAGCAACTATGGCTACACCTTC
TRBV6-1	-	-	TRBJ2-7	CASSEVVTEPYEQYF	TGTGCCAGCAGTGAAGTTGTGACGGAACCCTACGAGCAGTACTTC
TRBV11-2	many	-	TRBJ1-1	CASSLFPGNPEAFF	TGTGCCAGCAGCTTATTTCCGGGGAACCCTGAAGCTTTCTTT